This T cell receptor beta chain was sequenced for a study of cytomegalovirus exposure and HLA in healthy donors. Overall study context: Previous work identified roughly 110 million unique TCR beta sequences from about 179 million T cells. Among the roughly 380 donors who were genotyped, about 80% fell in the genetic ancestry cluster that is associated with self-reported Caucasian donors.

Study-wide results and caveats: There was a cluster of highly shared sequence variants that was likely a sequencing artifact.

Comment on this clone: Its antigen remains unknown.

PCR involved 60 Vbeta and 13 Jbeta primers. Assay: immunoSEQ multiplex PCR; the TCRdb copy retains only in-frame clones and omits some. The sample holds 85,000 to 130,000 clones, around 75% seen once. This CDR3 region has 15 residues. V was pared by 1 base and J by 6 bases, with 12 bases between. In germline, CDR1 is SGHTA, CDR2 FQGTGA. The sample consisted of PBMCs. This sequence joins TRBV7-3 and TRBJ2-2; tentative D call: TRBD2 (7 bases). The clonotype comes from a male donor in good health and CMV-seropositive. For the CDR3, the DNA is TGTGCCAGCAGCTTAAACAGGGCGGGAGCCGGGGAGCTGTTTTTT. Amino acid sequence: CASSLNRAGAGELFF. Full variable domain (missing parts from reference TRBV7-3 and TRBJ2-2): GAGVSQTPSNKVTEKGKYVELRCDPISGHTALYWYRQSLGQGPEFLIYFQGTGAADDSGLPNDRFFAVRPEGSVSTLKIQRTERGDSAVYLCASSLNRAGAGELFFGEGSRLTVL.